This T cell receptor (beta chain) was obtained from a study of cytomegalovirus exposure and HLA in healthy donors. Across the whole study: The 666 first-cohort repertoires shared a platform with the approximately 120 validation repertoires, as reported in a later analysis. Notes on the study in general: One later analysis, an examination of the roughly 110 validation repertoires, found that first-cohort TCR clusters tended to co-occur in them.

This CDR3 region has 15 residues. The germline CDR1 and CDR2 sequences are MNHEY and SVGAGI. With V trimmed by 0 bases and J by 2 bases, 3 bases remained unmatched. Here immunoSEQ multiplex PCR was the method, and the copy in TCRdb shows in-frame clones only, minus some. The sample lists about 120,000 clones, about 88% seen once, with less than 4.5% in the top ten. About this clone: Antigen: not known.

The sequence came from a man younger than 35 in good health and CMV-seropositive. Sequenced sample: PBMCs. The chain couples TRBV6-5 to TRBJ2-7; 8 bases map to TRBD1. In nucleotides, the CDR3 is TGTGCCAGCAGTTACTCGAGGGACAGGACCTACGAGCAGTACTTC. This gives the protein CASSYSRDRTYEQYF.